The 13 T cell receptor beta chains given below trace back to one sample, sequenced in a study of a mutant IDH1 vaccine in newly diagnosed glioma. Generated by immunoSEQ multiplex PCR, the TCRdb table keeps only in-frame clones and is missing some. Of approximately 52,000 clones in the sample, over 60% are singletons; the top ten hold around 1.9%. Time point denoted: baseline, week 1 (first vaccination visit). The treatment here: pre-vaccination baseline after standard-of-care therapy. The material was PBMCs, obtained from a glioma patient treated with radiotherapy, temozolomide or both. The receptors were sampled from a woman aged 40 to 50 with glioma.

The sample holds a few counts of this clone. The CDR3 coding sequence is TGCGCCACCAAGGACAGCGAGGAGCCCCCACTCAGGCAGTACTTC. Translated: CATKDSEEPPLRQYF. The rearrangement links TRBV10-1 to TRBJ2-7, with TRBD1 as a possible D gene (6 bases). CDR3 length equals 15 residues. Germline CDR1 reads WNHNN; CDR2 reads SYGVQD (reference sequence). The germline V and J ends were trimmed by 10 bases and 9 bases, with 28 bases remaining between them.

The chain combines TRBV2 with TRBJ1-2; weak D call: TRBD1 (6 bases). The CDR3 runs 14 residues. The V gene's germline CDR1 is SNHLY and CDR2 FYNNEI. Trimming stripped 3 bases from V and 4 bases from J, with 12 bases between. CDR3 region: CASSDVGRGYGYTF. The CDR3 region has the DNA TGTGCCAGCAGTGACGTCGGCAGGGGCTATGGCTACACCTTC. The entire variable domain, with the rest obtained from reference TRBV2 and TRBJ1-2, is as follows: EPEVTQTPSHQVTQMGQEVILRCVPISNHLYFYWYRQILGQKVEFLVSFYNNEISEKSEIFDDQFSVERPDGSNFTLKIRSTKLEDSAMYFCASSDVGRGYGYTFGSGTRLTVV.

This chain links TRBV10-3 with TRBJ2-5; weak D call: TRBD2 (6 bases). CDR3 size: 14 residues. CDR1 ENHRY and CDR2 SYGVKD come from the germline V gene. Trimming removed 6 bases at V and 1 base at J, with 12 bases between. The CDR3 DNA reads as TGTGCCATCAGCCAACCGGGACTCCAAGAGACCCAGTACTTC. This sequence encodes CAISQPGLQETQYF.

V and J are TRBV6-4 and TRBJ2-2; 10 bases fit TRBD2. The CDR3 consists of 17 residues. V was pared by 0 bases and J by 3 bases, with 4 bases of the junction left unmatched. From germline, CDR1 is MRHNA and CDR2 SNTAGT. In nucleotides, the CDR3 is TGTGCCAGCAGTGACTCGGAGCGGGGGGGCCACACCGGGGAGCTGTTTTTT. This encodes CASSDSERGGHTGELFF.

The chain combines TRBV30 with TRBJ2-2; D not certain. Trimming left V 5 bases short and J 0 bases short, with 10 bases between. The CDR3 runs to 14 residues. The V gene's germline CDR1 is GTSNPN and CDR2 SVGIG (reference sequence). The CDR3 DNA reads as TGTGCCTGGGGGCGCCGGACGAACACCGGGGAGCTGTTTTTT. Translating it yields CAWGRRTNTGELFF.

The chain recombines TRBV4-1 with TRBJ1-1, with TRBD1 as a possible D gene (6 bases). Trimming pared 4 bases from V and 5 bases from J, leaving 26 bases between. Per the germline V gene, CDR1 is MGHRA and CDR2 is YSYEKL. The CDR3 consists of 18 residues. The CDR3 spells CASSLFPNTPGALTEAFF. Here the CDR3 DNA reads TGCGCCAGCAGCCTTTTCCCCAACACACCAGGGGCGTTGACTGAAGCTTTCTTT.

This chain connects TRBV11-3 to TRBJ1-4; the D is unclear. The CDR3 covers 13 residues. Trimming shortened V by 3 bases and J by 5 bases, and 7 bases separated the two germline ends. CDR1 and CDR2 from the germline V gene are SGHNT and YENEEA. CDR3 coding DNA: TGTGCCAGCAGCTTCCGGGCCAATGAAAAACTGTTTTTT. Amino acid sequence: CASSFRANEKLFF.

This chain joins TRBV5-1 and TRBJ2-2; the match to TRBD2 covers 11 bases. The germline CDR1 and CDR2 sequences are SGHRS and YFSETQ. The CDR3 covers 15 residues. V lost 0 bases to trimming and J lost 12 bases; unmatched junction nucleotides: 7. The CDR3 nucleotides read TGCGCCAGCAGCTTGGAAATAGCGGGGGGGTCCAAGCTGTTTTTT. Translation: CASSLEIAGGSKLFF.

The count of this clone is one. This CDR3 reads CAISEAGLANTQYF. Here the CDR3 DNA reads TGTGCCATCAGTGAGGCAGGACTAGCTAATACGCAGTATTTT. This rearrangement joins TRBV10-3 to TRBJ2-3; 8 bases match TRBD2. This CDR3 is 14 amino acids long. V dropped 2 bases and J dropped 7; count of bases not matched to a gene: 5. Per germline, CDR1 ENHRY and CDR2 SYGVKD.

The chain has TRBV9 and TRBJ1-1; D uncertain. Looked up from germline, CDR1 is SGDLS and CDR2 is YYNGEE. CDR3 length: 14 amino acids. V was trimmed by 0 bases and J by 0 bases, leaving 6 bases between them. The CDR3 DNA follows: TGTGCCAGCAGCGTAGTGAGTATGAACACTGAAGCTTTCTTT. Encoded protein: CASSVVSMNTEAFF. The full variable domain, completed using reference TRBV9 and TRBJ1-1, is DSGVTQTPKHLITATGQRVTLRCSPRSGDLSVYWYQQSLDQGLQFLIQYYNGEERAKGNILERFSAQQFPDLHSELNLSSLELGDSALYFCASSVVSMNTEAFFGQGTRLTVV.

This sequence joins TRBV6-6 and TRBJ2-5; D gene uncertain. This CDR3 is built from 12 residues. V lost 8 bases and J lost 7, with 14 bases in between. Germline assignment: CDR1 MNHNY and CDR2 SVGAGI (reference sequence). The CDR3 spells CASSKVIGTQYF. CDR3 DNA: TGTGCCAGCTCAAAGGTTATCGGGACCCAGTACTTC.

J is TRBJ1-2 and V is TRBV30; D perhaps matches TRBD1 (6 bases). Germline CDR1 and CDR2: GTSNPN and SVGIG (reference sequence). V was trimmed by 0 bases and J by 8 bases, leaving 10 bases between them. There are 12 residues in the CDR3. CDR3 protein: CAWSVGGGGYTF. Here the CDR3 DNA reads TGTGCCTGGAGTGTAGGGGGAGGAGGCTACACCTTC.

The CDR3 is CASSGQGYQPQHF. The CDR3, as DNA: TGTGCCAGCAGTGGACAGGGCTATCAGCCCCAGCATTTT. The rearrangement links TRBV2 to TRBJ1-5; 7 positions match TRBD1. CDR1 and CDR2 (germline): SNHLY, FYNNEI. J was trimmed by 5 bases and V by 4 bases; bases with no gene match: 2. The CDR3 covers 13 residues.